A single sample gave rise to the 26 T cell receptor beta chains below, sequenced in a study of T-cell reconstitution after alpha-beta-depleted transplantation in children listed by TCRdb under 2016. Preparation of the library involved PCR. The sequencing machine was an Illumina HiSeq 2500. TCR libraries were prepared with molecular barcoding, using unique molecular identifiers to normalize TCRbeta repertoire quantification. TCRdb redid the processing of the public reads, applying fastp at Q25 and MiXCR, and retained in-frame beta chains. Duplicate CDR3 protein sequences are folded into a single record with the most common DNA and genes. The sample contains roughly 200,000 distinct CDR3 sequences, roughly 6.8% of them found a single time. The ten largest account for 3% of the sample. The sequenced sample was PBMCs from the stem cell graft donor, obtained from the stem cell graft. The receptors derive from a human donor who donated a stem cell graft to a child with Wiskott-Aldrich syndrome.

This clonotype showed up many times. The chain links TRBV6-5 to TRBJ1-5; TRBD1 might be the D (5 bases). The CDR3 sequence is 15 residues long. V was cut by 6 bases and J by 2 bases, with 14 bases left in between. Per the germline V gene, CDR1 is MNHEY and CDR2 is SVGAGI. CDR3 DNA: TGTGCCAGCAGACCCCAGGGAGGTGGCAATCAGCCCCAGCATTTT. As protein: CASRPQGGGNQPQHF.

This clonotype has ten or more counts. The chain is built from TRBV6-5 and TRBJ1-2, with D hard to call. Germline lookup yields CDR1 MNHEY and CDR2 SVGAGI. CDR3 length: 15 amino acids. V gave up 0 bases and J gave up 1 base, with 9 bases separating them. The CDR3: CASSYSYGDNYGYTF. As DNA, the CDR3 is TGTGCCAGCAGTTACTCGTACGGGGATAACTATGGCTACACCTTC.

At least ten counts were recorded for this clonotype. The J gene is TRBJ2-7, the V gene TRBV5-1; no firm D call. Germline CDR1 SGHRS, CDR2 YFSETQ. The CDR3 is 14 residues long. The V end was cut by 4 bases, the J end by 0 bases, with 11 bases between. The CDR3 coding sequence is TGCGCCAGCAGCCTGGACGCCGGCTCCTACGAGCAGTACTTC. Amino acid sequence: CASSLDAGSYEQYF.

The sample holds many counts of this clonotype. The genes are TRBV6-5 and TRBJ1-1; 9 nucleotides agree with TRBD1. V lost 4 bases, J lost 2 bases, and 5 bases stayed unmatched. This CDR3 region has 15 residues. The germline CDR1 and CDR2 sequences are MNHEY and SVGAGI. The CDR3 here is CASSFSGQGNTEAFF. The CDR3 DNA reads TGTGCCAGCAGTTTCTCGGGACAGGGAAACACTGAAGCTTTCTTT.

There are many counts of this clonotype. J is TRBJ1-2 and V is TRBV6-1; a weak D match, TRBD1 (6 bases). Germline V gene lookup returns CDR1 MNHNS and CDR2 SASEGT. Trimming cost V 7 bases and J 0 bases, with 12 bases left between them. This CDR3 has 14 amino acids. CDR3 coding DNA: TGTGCCAGCACCGGGACACCTGCTAACTATGGCTACACCTTC. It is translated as CASTGTPANYGYTF.

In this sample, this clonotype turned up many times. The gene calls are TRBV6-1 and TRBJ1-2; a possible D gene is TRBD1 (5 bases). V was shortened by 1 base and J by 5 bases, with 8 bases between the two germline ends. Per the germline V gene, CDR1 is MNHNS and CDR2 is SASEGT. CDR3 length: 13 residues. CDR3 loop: CASSEGGYYGYTF. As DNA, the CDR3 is TGTGCCAGCAGTGAAGGGGGGTATTATGGCTACACCTTC.

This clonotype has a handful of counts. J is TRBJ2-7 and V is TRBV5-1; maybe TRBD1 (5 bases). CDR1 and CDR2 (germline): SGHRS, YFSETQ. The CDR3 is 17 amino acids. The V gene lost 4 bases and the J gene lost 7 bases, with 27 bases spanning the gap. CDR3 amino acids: CASSLQGGVGSTVEQYF. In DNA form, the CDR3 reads TGCGCCAGCAGCCTCCAGGGTGGTGTTGGTTCTACGGTGGAGCAGTACTTC. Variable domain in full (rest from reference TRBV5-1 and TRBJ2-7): KAGVTQTPRYLIKTRGQQVTLSCSPISGHRSVSWYQQTPGQGLQFLFEYFSETQRNKGNFPGRFSGRQFSNSRSEMNVSTLELGDSALYLCASSLQGGVGSTVEQYFGPGTRLTVT.

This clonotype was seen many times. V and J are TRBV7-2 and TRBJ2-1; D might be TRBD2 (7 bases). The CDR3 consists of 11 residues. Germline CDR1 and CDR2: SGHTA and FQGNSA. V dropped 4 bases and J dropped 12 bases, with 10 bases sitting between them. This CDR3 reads CASSSGGSQFF. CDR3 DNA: TGTGCCAGCAGCTCGGGGGGCTCGCAGTTCTTC.

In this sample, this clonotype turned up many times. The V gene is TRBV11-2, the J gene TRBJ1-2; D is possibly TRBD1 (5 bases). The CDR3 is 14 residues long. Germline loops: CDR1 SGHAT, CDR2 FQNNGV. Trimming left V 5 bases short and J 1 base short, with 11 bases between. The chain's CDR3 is CASSQGTVNYGYTF. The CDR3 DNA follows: TGTGCCAGCAGCCAAGGGACCGTTAACTATGGCTACACCTTC.

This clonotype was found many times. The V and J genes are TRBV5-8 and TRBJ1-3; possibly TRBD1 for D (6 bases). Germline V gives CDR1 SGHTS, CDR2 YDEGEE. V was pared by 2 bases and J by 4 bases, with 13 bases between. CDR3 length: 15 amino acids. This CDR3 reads CASSLRGGLGNTIYF. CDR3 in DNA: TGTGCCAGCAGCTTACGCGGGGGGCTCGGAAACACCATATATTTT.

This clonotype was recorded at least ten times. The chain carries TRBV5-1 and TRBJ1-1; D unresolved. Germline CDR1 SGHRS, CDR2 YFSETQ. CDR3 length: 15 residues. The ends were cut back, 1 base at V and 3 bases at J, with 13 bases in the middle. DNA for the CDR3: TGCGCCAGCAGCTTGTCGGGCGGCCTGGACACTGAAGCTTTCTTT. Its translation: CASSLSGGLDTEAFF.

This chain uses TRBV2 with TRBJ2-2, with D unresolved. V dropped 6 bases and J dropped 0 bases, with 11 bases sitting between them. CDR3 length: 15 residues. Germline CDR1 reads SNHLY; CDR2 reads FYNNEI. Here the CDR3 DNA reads TGTGCCAGCAGCACCGACACGGCGAACACCGGGGAGCTGTTTTTT. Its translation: CASSTDTANTGELFF.

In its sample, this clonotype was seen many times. As DNA, the CDR3 is TGTGCCAACGGGGCGGGAGGGCCTGGTGAGCAGTTCTTC. It codes for CANGAGGPGEQFF. The genes are TRBV10-3 and TRBJ2-1; the match to TRBD2 covers 9 bases. The CDR3 is 13 residues long. Germline trimming cut 10 bases from V and 9 bases from J; bases unmatched to any gene: 10. The germline CDR1 and CDR2 sequences are ENHRY and SYGVKD.

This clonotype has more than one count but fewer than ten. The CDR3 sequence is CASSPGVTQYF. The CDR3 DNA reads as TGTGCCAGCAGCCCAGGGGTGACCCAGTACTTC. The chain couples TRBV14 to TRBJ2-5, with D possibly being TRBD1 (6 bases). CDR1 is SGHDN, CDR2 FVKESK, per germline. The germline V and J ends were trimmed by 4 bases and 7 bases, with 7 bases remaining between them. The CDR3 is made up of 11 amino acids.

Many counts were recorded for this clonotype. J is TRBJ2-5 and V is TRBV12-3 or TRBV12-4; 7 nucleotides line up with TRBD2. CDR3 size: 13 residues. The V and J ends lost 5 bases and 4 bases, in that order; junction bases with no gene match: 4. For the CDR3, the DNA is TGTGCCAGCAGTCCGACTAGCCGAGAGACCCAGTACTTC. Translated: CASSPTSRETQYF.

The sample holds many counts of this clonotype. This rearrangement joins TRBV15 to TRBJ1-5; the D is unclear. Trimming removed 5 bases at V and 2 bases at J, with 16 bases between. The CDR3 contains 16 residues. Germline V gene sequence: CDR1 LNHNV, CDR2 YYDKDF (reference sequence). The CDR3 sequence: CATSSRDTYGNQPQHF. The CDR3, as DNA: TGTGCCACCAGCTCGAGGGATACATATGGCAATCAGCCCCAGCATTTT.

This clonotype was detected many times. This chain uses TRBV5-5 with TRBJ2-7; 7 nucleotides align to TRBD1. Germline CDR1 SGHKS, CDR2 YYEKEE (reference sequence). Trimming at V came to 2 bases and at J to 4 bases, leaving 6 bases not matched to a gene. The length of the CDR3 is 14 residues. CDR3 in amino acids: CASSLPGQKYEQYF. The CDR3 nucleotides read TGTGCCAGCAGCTTACCGGGACAGAAGTACGAGCAGTACTTC.

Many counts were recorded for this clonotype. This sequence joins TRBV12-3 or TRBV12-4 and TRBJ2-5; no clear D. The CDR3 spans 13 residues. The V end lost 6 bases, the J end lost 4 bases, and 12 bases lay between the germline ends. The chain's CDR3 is CASSQVSTETQYF. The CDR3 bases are TGTGCCAGCAGCCAAGTGTCTACAGAGACCCAGTACTTC.

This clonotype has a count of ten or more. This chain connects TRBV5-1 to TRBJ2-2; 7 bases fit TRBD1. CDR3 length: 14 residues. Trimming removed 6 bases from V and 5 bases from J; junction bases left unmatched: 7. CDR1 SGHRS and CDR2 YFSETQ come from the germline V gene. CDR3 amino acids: CASNDKQGTGELFF. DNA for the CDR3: TGCGCCAGCAATGATAAACAGGGGACCGGGGAGCTGTTTTTT.

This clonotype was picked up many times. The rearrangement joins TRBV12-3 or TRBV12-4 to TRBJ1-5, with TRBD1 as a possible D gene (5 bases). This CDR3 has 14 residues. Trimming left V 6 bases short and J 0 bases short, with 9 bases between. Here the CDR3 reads CASSRQYSNQPQHF. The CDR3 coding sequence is TGTGCCAGCAGCCGACAGTATAGCAATCAGCCCCAGCATTTT.

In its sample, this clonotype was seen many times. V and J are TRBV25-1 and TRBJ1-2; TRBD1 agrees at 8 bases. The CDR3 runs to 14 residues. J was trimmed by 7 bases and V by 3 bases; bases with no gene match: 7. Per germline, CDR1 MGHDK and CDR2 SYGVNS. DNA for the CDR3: TGTGCCAGCAGTGATCGGACAGGGTGGGCTGGCTACACCTTC. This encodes CASSDRTGWAGYTF.

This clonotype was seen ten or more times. DNA of the CDR3: TGCGCCAGCAGCTTGGCCCCGCCGACAGTCGCAATGTATTTT. Residues: CASSLAPPTVAMYF. The chain links TRBV5-1 to TRBJ2-3, with a tentative D call TRBD1 (5 bases). The CDR3 sequence is 14 residues long. The germline V gene encodes CDR1 SGHRS and CDR2 YFSETQ. Between the trimmed V and J ends, which lost 0 bases and 14 bases, there was a span of 19 bases.

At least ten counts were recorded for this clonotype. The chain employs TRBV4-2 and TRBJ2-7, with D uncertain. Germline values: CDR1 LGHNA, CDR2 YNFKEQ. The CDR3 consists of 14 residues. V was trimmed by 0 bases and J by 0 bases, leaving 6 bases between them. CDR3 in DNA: TGTGCCAGCAGCCAAGACCTAAGCTCCTACGAGCAGTACTTC. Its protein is CASSQDLSSYEQYF.

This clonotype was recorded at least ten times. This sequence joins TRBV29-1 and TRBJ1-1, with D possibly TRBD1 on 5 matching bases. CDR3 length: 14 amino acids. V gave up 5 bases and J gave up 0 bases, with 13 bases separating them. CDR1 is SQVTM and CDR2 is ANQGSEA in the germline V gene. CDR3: CSVKLTAVNTEAFF. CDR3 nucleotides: TGCAGCGTTAAACTGACAGCCGTGAACACTGAAGCTTTCTTT.

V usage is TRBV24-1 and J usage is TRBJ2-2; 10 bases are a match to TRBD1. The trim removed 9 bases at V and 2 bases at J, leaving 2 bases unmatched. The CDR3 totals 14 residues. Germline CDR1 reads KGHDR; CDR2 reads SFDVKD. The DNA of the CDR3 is TGTGCCACCGGACAGGGGGTTAACACCGGGGAGCTGTTTTTT. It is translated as CATGQGVNTGELFF.

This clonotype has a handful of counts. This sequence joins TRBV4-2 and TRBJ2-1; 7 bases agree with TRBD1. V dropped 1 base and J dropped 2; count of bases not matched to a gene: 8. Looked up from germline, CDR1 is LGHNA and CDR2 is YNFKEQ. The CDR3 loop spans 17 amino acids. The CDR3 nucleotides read TGTGCCAGCAGCCAAGTTCAGGGGCAGGGGGCCTACAATGAGCAGTTCTTC. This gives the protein CASSQVQGQGAYNEQFF.